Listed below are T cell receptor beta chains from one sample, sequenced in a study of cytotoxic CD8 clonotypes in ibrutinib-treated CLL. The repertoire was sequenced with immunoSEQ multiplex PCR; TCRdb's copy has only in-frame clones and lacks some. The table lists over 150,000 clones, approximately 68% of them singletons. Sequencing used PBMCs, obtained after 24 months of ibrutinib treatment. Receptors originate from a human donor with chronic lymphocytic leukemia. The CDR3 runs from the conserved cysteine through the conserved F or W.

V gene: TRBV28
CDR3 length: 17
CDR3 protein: CASSLDGPIKGNQPQHF

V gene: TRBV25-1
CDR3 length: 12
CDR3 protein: CASSAPLGEQYF

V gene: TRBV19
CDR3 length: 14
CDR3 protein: CASNHRTGADTQYF

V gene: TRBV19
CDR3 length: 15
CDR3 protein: CASSMARGRHQPQHF

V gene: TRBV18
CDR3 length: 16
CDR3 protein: CASSLFTSGSYNEQFF

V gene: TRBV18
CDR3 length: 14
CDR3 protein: CASSPRDGSYEQYF

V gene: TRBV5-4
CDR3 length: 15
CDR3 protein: CASFGGQSNSYEQYF

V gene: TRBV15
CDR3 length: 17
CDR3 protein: CATSRDLYRGRVETQYF

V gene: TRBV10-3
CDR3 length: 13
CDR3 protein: CAISAFSNQPQHF

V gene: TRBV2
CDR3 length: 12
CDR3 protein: CASMEGMETQYF

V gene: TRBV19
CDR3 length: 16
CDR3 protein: CASSMGLRASSYGYTF

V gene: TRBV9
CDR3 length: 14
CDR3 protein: CASSHRGHQETQYF

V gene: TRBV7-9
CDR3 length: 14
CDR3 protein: CASSSGQGIGELFF

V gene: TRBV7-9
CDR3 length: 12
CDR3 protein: CASSIGDQPQHF

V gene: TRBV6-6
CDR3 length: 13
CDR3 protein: CASSSGAPPEAFF

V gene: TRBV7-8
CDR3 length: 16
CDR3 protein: CASSLAPWTGMKTQYF

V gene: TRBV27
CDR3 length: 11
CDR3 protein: CASSFGLEQYF

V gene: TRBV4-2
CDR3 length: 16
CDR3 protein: CASSQDGAGGTDTQYF

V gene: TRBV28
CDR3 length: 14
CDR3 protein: CASKRTPDNYGYTF

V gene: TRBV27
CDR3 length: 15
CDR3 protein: CASSKNRDVNYGYTF

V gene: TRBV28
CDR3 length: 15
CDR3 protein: CASSLVKSGWQPQHF

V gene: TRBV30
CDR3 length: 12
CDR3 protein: CAWRKDYNEQFF

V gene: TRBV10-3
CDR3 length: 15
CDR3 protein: CAIRKGEGADEKLFF

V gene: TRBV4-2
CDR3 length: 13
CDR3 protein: CASSQATGETQYF

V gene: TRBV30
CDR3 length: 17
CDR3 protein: CACMKRDITSGSYEQYF

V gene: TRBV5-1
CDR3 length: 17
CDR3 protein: CASSLDFSQFRVYGYTF

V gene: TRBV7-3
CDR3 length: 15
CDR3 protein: CASRFPLAGVDEQFF

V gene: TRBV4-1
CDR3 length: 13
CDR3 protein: CASSHPGEETQYF

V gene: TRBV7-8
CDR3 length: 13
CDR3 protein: CASSLVAGYEQYF

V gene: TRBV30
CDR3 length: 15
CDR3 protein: CAWSAGEGTNTEAFF

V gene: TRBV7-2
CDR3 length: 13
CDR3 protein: CASSTGQNYGYTF

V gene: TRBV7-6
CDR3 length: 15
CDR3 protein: CASSLSIGPRDEQYF

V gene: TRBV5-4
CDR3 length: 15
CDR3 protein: CASSPLREKGGELFF

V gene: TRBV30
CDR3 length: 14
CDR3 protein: CAWSLRTSQDEQYF

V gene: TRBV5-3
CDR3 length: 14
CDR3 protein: CARSPGRGSDTQYF

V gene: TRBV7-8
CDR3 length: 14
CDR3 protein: CASSLRTDNYGYTF

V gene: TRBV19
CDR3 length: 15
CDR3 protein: CASSDSRWGLDGYTF

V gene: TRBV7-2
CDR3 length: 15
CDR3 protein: CASSSMTGTYNEQFF

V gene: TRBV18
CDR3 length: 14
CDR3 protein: CASSPQRGAHGYTF

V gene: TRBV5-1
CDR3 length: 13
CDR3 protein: CASSFLAVDTQYF

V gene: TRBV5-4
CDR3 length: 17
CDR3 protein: CASSLEVGLSSYNEQFF

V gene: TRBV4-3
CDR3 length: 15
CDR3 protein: CASSQDKQGINEQYF